Sequencing of this T cell receptor (beta chain) was carried out in a study of T cell changes during pregnancy in multiple sclerosis. CDR1 SGHRS and CDR2 YFSETQ come from the germline V gene. V lost 3 bases and J lost 5; bases outside the gene matches: 12. The CDR3 spans 16 residues. Sequenced by immunoSEQ multiplex PCR; TCRdb stores in-frame clones only, minus some. The table lists approximately 70,000 clones, 80% to 95% of them singletons, with under 2% in the top ten. The sample in question was peripheral blood, obtained in the first trimester of pregnancy. The chain is built from TRBV5-1 and TRBJ2-3; the match to TRBD2 covers 7 bases. The TCR originated in a female donor in good health, enrolled as a control in a pregnancy study. CDR3 bases: TGCGCCAGCAGCTCGAGGATGGCGGGAGTGATAGATACGCAGTATTTT. Encoded protein: CASSSRMAGVIDTQYF.